This TCR beta chain originates from a study of T cell responses to AZD1222 COVID-19 vaccine. Concerning this clone: What it recognizes is unknown.

Sequencing used immunoSEQ multiplex PCR; TCRdb keeps in-frame clones, though not all of them. The data hold approximately 120,000 clones, with about nine tenths observed a single time. Study-wide results and caveats: Scientists sampled the repertoires only once the peak T cell response had passed.

The TCR originated in an adult in good health. The source was peripheral blood, collected on day 0 of AZD1222 vaccination.

The CDR3 DNA sequence: TGTGCCAGCAGCCAAGGGGACAGCAGAGGCTACACCTTC. This encodes CASSQGDSRGYTF. The gene calls are TRBV3-1 (or the pseudogene TRBV3-2) and TRBJ1-2, with 7 bases matching TRBD1. The CDR3 is 13 residues long. CDR1 and CDR2 from the germline V gene are LGHDT and YNNKEL (reference sequence). Unmatched junction bases numbered 4, after V lost 1 base and J lost 8 bases.